Listed below are T cell receptor beta chains from one sample, sequenced in a study of T cell responses to AZD1222 COVID-19 vaccine. Sequencing used immunoSEQ multiplex PCR; TCRdb keeps in-frame clones, though not all of them. The profile shows 120,000 to 150,000 clones, around 91% of them singletons. Sequencing was performed on peripheral blood, taken on day 0 of AZD1222 vaccination. These receptors were taken from an adult in good health. Each CDR3 is given with its conserved first and last residue. A D gene is named only where the DNA matches it firmly. The size entry is marked missing in some rows and otherwise reads once, few, many or a size class.

D	J	V	size	CDR3	DNA
-	TRBJ1-2	TRBV7-2	few	CASSRFRDHGYTF	TGTGCCAGCAGCCGCTTCAGGGATCATGGCTACACCTTC
TRBD2	TRBJ2-3	TRBV9	few	CASSWGTRGTDTQYF	TGTGCCAGCAGCTGGGGGACTAGAGGGACAGATACGCAGTATTTT
-	TRBJ2-3	TRBV28	-	CASWALPDTQYF	TGTGCCAGTTGGGCCCTGCCAGATACGCAGTATTTT
-	TRBJ1-1	TRBV27	once	CASSSTGTRFGTMNTEAFF	TGTGCCAGCAGTTCCACCGGGACACGGTTCGGGACCATGAACACTGAAGCTTTCTTT
TRBD1	TRBJ2-5	TRBV7-2	once	CASSSDRGAETQYF	TGTGCCAGCAGCTCGGACAGGGGTGCGGAGACCCAGTACTTC
-	TRBJ1-2	TRBV30	-	CAWSVMGNYGYTF	TGTGCCTGGAGTGTGATGGGTAACTATGGCTACACCTTC
-	TRBJ2-6	TRBV28	-	CASRRQNSGANVLTF	TGTGCCAGCAGACGACAGAACTCTGGGGCCAACGTCCTGACTTTC
-	TRBJ2-2	TRBV7-9	-	CASSQVRVGTGELFF	TGTGCCAGCAGCCAAGTCAGGGTGGGGACCGGGGAGCTGTTTTTT
TRBD2	TRBJ2-3	TRBV19	-	CASSIATSGRGDTQYF	TGTGCCAGTAGTATAGCGACTAGCGGGAGGGGAGATACGCAGTATTTT
TRBD2	TRBJ2-2	TRBV7-9	-	CASSLSGGFTGELFF	TGTGCCAGCAGCCTATCGGGGGGTTTCACCGGGGAGCTGTTTTTT
-	TRBJ2-1	TRBV11-3	-	CASSLDQGGSTSAGYNEQFF	TGTGCCAGCAGCTTAGATCAAGGGGGGAGCACCTCGGCAGGCTACAATGAGCAGTTCTTC
-	TRBJ1-2	TRBV3-1/TRBV3-2	-	CASSPQGQAHYGYTF	TGTGCCAGCAGCCCTCAAGGGCAGGCTCACTATGGCTACACCTTC
-	TRBJ1-5	TRBV10-3	-	CAISEWEAVTPQHF	TGTGCCATCAGTGAGTGGGAAGCGGTCACACCCCAGCATTTT
-	TRBJ2-2	TRBV4-3	-	CASSQQADLNTGELFF	TGCGCCAGCAGCCAACAGGCGGATTTGAACACCGGGGAGCTGTTTTTT
-	TRBJ2-6	TRBV27	-	CASSFIADSGANVLTF	TGTGCCAGCAGTTTTATAGCAGACTCTGGGGCCAACGTCCTGACTTTC
-	TRBJ2-1	TRBV28	-	CASRPPAGGNEQFF	TGTGCCAGCAGACCCCCCGCGGGCGGCAATGAGCAGTTCTTC
-	TRBJ2-7	TRBV19	-	CASSFRVRNEQYF	TGTGCCAGTAGTTTTAGGGTGAGGAACGAGCAGTACTTC
-	TRBJ2-1	TRBV6-1	-	CASSELGGPGYNEQFF	TGTGCCAGCAGTGAACTGGGCGGTCCGGGGTACAATGAGCAGTTCTTC
-	TRBJ1-3	TRBV11-2	-	CASSESGNTIYF	TGTGCCAGCAGCGAATCTGGAAACACCATATATTTT
TRBD2	TRBJ2-7	TRBV6-6	-	CASGVAGGSSYEQYF	TGTGCCAGCGGGGTAGCGGGAGGTTCCTCCTACGAGCAGTACTTC
-	TRBJ1-1	TRBV6-2/TRBV6-3	-	CASSYSEATEAFF	TGTGCCAGCAGTTACTCAGAAGCCACTGAAGCTTTCTTT
-	TRBJ2-7	TRBV7-2	-	CASSLNGGRDEQYF	TGTGCCAGCAGCTTAAATGGGGGTAGGGACGAGCAGTACTTC
-	TRBJ2-1	TRBV3-1/TRBV3-2	-	CASSQAPGVYNEQFF	TGTGCCAGCAGCCAAGCCCCAGGAGTTTACAATGAGCAGTTCTTC
TRBD1	TRBJ1-4	TRBV7-8	-	CASSPPGQYNEKLFF	TGTGCCAGCAGCCCGCCGGGACAGTATAATGAAAAACTGTTTTTT
-	TRBJ2-7	TRBV19	-	CASSIQESSYEQYF	TGTGCCAGTAGTATACAGGAGAGCTCCTACGAGCAGTACTTC
TRBD2	TRBJ2-7	TRBV29-1	few	CSVELADYEQYF	TGCAGCGTTGAGCTAGCGGACTACGAGCAGTACTTC
TRBD1	TRBJ1-2	TRBV7-2	-	CASSLMGTGDGYTF	TGTGCCAGCAGCTTAATGGGGACAGGGGATGGCTACACCTTC
-	TRBJ1-2	TRBV3-1/TRBV3-2	once	CASSSSGAWGYTF	TGTGCCAGCAGCTCCTCCGGGGCTTGGGGCTACACCTTC
-	TRBJ2-7	TRBV4-1	-	CASSRTDYAYEQYF	TGCGCCAGCAGCCGGACAGATTACGCCTACGAGCAGTACTTC
-	TRBJ2-5	TRBV19	-	CASSMGPSATQYF	TGTGCCAGTAGTATGGGCCCCAGTGCGACCCAGTACTTC
-	TRBJ2-2	TRBV4-1	-	CASSQLTGALELFF	TGCGCCAGCAGCCAACTTACCGGGGCCCTAGAGCTGTTTTTT
-	TRBJ2-7	TRBV19	-	CASSGDGTPDLEQYF	TGTGCCAGTAGTGGGGACGGCACCCCGGACCTCGAGCAGTACTTC